These T cell receptor beta chains were read from a single sample in a study of metastatic and nonmetastatic thyroid tumors. Using MiXCR, TCRdb reanalyzed the PCR reads. The data show about 16,000 clones, with under 35% seen just once and about 13% held by the top ten. Sequenced sample: adjacent normal tissue. Receptors were obtained from a female donor with papillary thyroid cancer or a benign thyroid nodule (not recorded which). Some clones in this sample may be carry-over from other donors' samples. The CDR3 runs from the conserved cysteine through the conserved F or W. Expanded clones get a size class; other rows say once, few or many, or leave the size out.

TRBJ2-2 | . | TRBV7-8 | CASSVRGGTGELFF
TRBJ2-3 | few | TRBV11-1 | CASSLAQGSTDTQYF
TRBJ2-2 | few | TRBV11-3 | CASSPASGGAGELFF
TRBJ2-7 | . | TRBV6-1 | CASSGTSYEQYF
TRBJ1-6 | . | TRBV20-1 | CSAPPTGGSGSPLHF
TRBJ1-6 | . | TRBV5-6 | CASSLGLQGQSPLHF
TRBJ1-5 | few | TRBV6-2/TRBV6-3 | CASSSVPTGSSNQPQHF
TRBJ2-5 | few | TRBV28 | CASSWNPETQYF
TRBJ1-1 | few | TRBV24-1 | CATSDYRGQANTEAFF
TRBJ2-7 | . | TRBV5-1 | CASSGAGGFSYEQYF
TRBJ1-1 | . | TRBV20-1 | CSARRNRGSGGTEAFF
TRBJ1-6 | few | TRBV6-5 | CASSYWTGRNSPLHF
TRBJ1-1 | . | TRBV19 | CASGTLNTEAFF
TRBJ2-7 | . | TRBV4-1 | CASSQTLSTAKEQYF
TRBJ1-1 | few | TRBV20-1 | CSAKLGQKNTEAFF
TRBJ2-7 | . | TRBV30 | CAWIGGGGSYEQYF
TRBJ2-7 | . | TRBV7-7 | CASSFGGGSKSPQYF
TRBJ2-1 | . | TRBV6-1 | CASRSGTGGNEQFF
TRBJ1-2 | . | TRBV2 | CASRGTRGQSEVYGYTF
TRBJ1-1 | few | TRBV25-1 | CASPGQGAVVRLEAFF
TRBJ2-7 | . | TRBV18 | CASSRGHSYEQYF
TRBJ2-7 | . | TRBV5-1 | CASSLGSGISYEQYF
TRBJ2-7 | . | TRBV2 | CASSERQYEQYF
TRBJ1-1 | . | TRBV20-1 | CSAWTGEGKGTEAFF
TRBJ2-7 | . | TRBV7-2 | CASSLWGEISYGQYF
TRBJ2-7 | . | TRBV3-1 | CASSQRELEQYF
TRBJ1-1 | . | TRBV5-1 | CASSSRWYTEAFF
TRBJ1-1 | few | TRBV27 | CASSGGQNEAFF
TRBJ2-2 | once | TRBV5-6 | CASTSVGELFF
TRBJ2-2 | few | TRBV6-2/TRBV6-3 | CASRGLGRANTGELFF
TRBJ1-2 | few | TRBV6-6 | CASSHPPGTGGTFYGYTF
TRBJ2-3 | few | TRBV24-1 | CATSEGTSGRILSGTDTQYF
TRBJ1-3 | many | TRBV28 | CASSDPGAYGNTIYF
TRBJ1-1 | . | TRBV6-2/TRBV6-3 | CASSYSGGEAFF
TRBJ2-5 | . | TRBV7-2 | CASSPLATGETQYF
TRBJ1-2 | few | TRBV19 | CASSMGGNYGYTF
TRBJ2-7 | . | TRBV20-1 | CSAKTELNSYEQYF
TRBJ2-3 | few | TRBV25-1 | CASIDFGLAGTDTQYF
TRBJ2-5 | . | TRBV25-1 | CASSEEGETQYF
TRBJ2-7 | . | TRBV28 | CASSLQRYEQYF
TRBJ1-5 | few | TRBV19 | CASKFDGSSNQPQHF
TRBJ1-5 | . | TRBV20-1 | CSARGGGNQPQHF
TRBJ1-2 | few | TRBV9 | CASSVDLNSYGYTF
TRBJ2-7 | once | TRBV7-9 | CASSLAGTLDEQYF
TRBJ2-6 | . | TRBV20-1 | CSAREAVGANVLTF
TRBJ2-3 | few | TRBV19 | CASRANTDTQYF
TRBJ2-7 | many | TRBV12-3/TRBV12-4 | CASRPGLAGGGYEQYF
TRBJ2-1 | . | TRBV24-1 | CATSDSGGAGNEQFF
TRBJ2-5 | . | TRBV20-1 | CSARQSIQETQYF
TRBJ2-1 | . | TRBV6-2/TRBV6-3 | CASSYLAGDDGQFF
TRBJ2-2 | . | TRBV24-1 | CATSDLRRGDTGELFF
TRBJ2-2 | . | TRBV27 | CASSFSTGELFF
TRBJ2-1 | few | TRBV11-3 | CASSLGLARYNEQFF
TRBJ2-7 | few | TRBV28 | CASSLGTAGEQYF
TRBJ2-7 | few | TRBV20-1 | CSAGGGGLAGREQYF
TRBJ2-7 | large | TRBV2 | CASRTGTGEMREYF
TRBJ1-5 | . | TRBV7-2 | CASSSGQGLLTQHF
TRBJ2-7 | . | TRBV11-2 | CASSLSKEQYF
TRBJ2-3 | . | TRBV9 | CASSVEYGRGTDTQYF